These 9 T cell receptor beta chains came from one sample sequenced in a study of OX40 agonist ivuxolimab in advanced cancers. The table came from immunoSEQ multiplex PCR; TCRdb's copy has only in-frame clones and leaves some out. The sample has about 99,000 clones; roughly 95% are singletons. The sequences come from CD4+ or CD8+ T cells sorted from blood, collected in a trial of the OX40 agonist ivuxolimab. Receptor source: an adult with an advanced solid tumor such as melanoma, head and neck, liver or kidney cancer.

The rearrangement joins TRBV12-5 to TRBJ2-1; D perhaps matches TRBD2 (5 bases). This CDR3 comprises 12 residues. V lost 1 base, J lost 10 bases, and 8 bases lay in between. The V gene's germline CDR1 is LGHNT and CDR2 FRNRAP. The CDR3 loop reads CASGLGGLEQFF. As DNA, the CDR3 is TGTGCTAGTGGTTTGGGCGGACTCGAGCAGTTCTTC.

The gene calls are TRBV10-3 and TRBJ2-3; D not certain. The germline V and J ends were trimmed by 6 bases and 3 bases, with 4 bases remaining between them. Germline V gives CDR1 ENHRY, CDR2 SYGVKD. The CDR3 contains 11 residues. The CDR3 bases are TGTGCCATCAGAGAGACAGATACGCAGTATTTT. It encodes CAIRETDTQYF.

As for this clone: The CDR3 carries no conserved terminal phenylalanine or tryptophan, so it likely arises from a read error. The chain joins TRBV6-5 to TRBJ1-1; D uncertain. CDR1 is MNHEY, CDR2 SVGAGI, per germline. The V end was cut by 5 bases, the J end by 0 bases, with 7 bases between. This CDR3 is 13 amino acids long. The CDR3 nucleotides read TGTGCCAGCAGTCCGGCTTTGAACACTGAAGCTTTCGTT. The encoded protein is CASSPALNTEAFV.

This chain joins TRBV30 and TRBJ1-6; D is possibly TRBD1 (6 bases). The CDR3 has 16 residues. From germline, CDR1 is GTSNPN and CDR2 SVGIG (reference sequence). The V and J ends lost 4 bases and 10 bases respectively, with 23 bases between them. The DNA for the CDR3 is TGTGCCTGGACGGGCAGGGAACAGGGTTCAGGGTCACCCCTCCACTTT. It encodes CAWTGREQGSGSPLHF.

The genes are TRBV9 and TRBJ1-1, with unresolved D. Germline V gene sequence: CDR1 SGDLS, CDR2 YYNGEE. The ends were cut back, 7 bases at V and 6 bases at J, with 10 bases in the middle. There are 11 residues in the CDR3. The CDR3 is CASSRSAEAFF. CDR3 bases: TGTGCCAGCTCTCGTTCTGCTGAAGCTTTCTTT. The full variable domain, rest sourced from reference TRBV9 and TRBJ1-1, is DSGVTQTPKHLITATGQRVTLRCSPRSGDLSVYWYQQSLDQGLQFLIQYYNGEERAKGNILERFSAQQFPDLHSELNLSSLELGDSALYFCASSRSAEAFFGQGTRLTVV.

V and J are TRBV25-1 and TRBJ2-4, with D possibly being TRBD1 or TRBD2 (5 bases each). The germline CDR1 and CDR2 sequences are MGHDK and SYGVNS. Between the trimmed V and J ends, which lost 6 bases and 3 bases, there was a span of 9 bases. The CDR3 sequence is 13 residues long. The CDR3 region is CASRRGDKNIQYF. Written as DNA, the CDR3 is TGTGCCAGCAGGAGGGGTGACAAAAACATTCAGTACTTC.

Only one count was recorded for this clone. The chain has TRBV11-2 and TRBJ1-4, with 8 bases identical to TRBD1. The germline CDR1 and CDR2 sequences are SGHAT and FQNNGV. J lost 10 bases, V lost 4 bases, and 8 bases had no gene match. This CDR3 comprises 14 residues. CDR3 loop: CASSSFDRGGKLFF. The CDR3 coding sequence is TGTGCCAGCAGCTCCTTCGACAGGGGCGGAAAACTGTTTTTT.

The V call is TRBV18, the J call TRBJ2-2; TRBD2 matches at 7 bases. Germline lookup yields CDR1 KGHSH and CDR2 LQKENI. This CDR3 spans 16 amino acids. Trimming cost V 3 bases and J 2 bases; bases outside gene matches: 6. In DNA, the CDR3 is TGTGCCAGCTCACCGCTCAGCGGGGCTAACACCGGGGAGCTGTTTTTT. It is translated as CASSPLSGANTGELFF. Combining the CDR3 with reference TRBV18 and TRBJ2-2 gives the whole variable domain NAGVMQNPRHLVRRRGQEARLRCSPMKGHSHVYWYRQLPEEGLKFMVYLQKENIIDESGMPKERFSAEFPKEGPSILRIQQVVRGDSAAYFCASSPLSGANTGELFFGEGSRLTVL.

The chain uses TRBV14 and TRBJ2-4, with 7 bases aligning to TRBD2. CDR3 length: 16 residues. Germline trimming cut 0 bases from V and 1 base from J; bases unmatched to any gene: 3. Germline CDR1 and CDR2: SGHDN and FVKESK. The CDR3 sequence is CASSQDPGGAKNIQYF. CDR3 nucleotides: TGTGCCAGCAGCCAAGATCCCGGGGGGGCCAAAAACATTCAGTACTTC.